This T cell receptor (beta chain) was retrieved from a study of blood T cell repertoires in COVID-19. Study information: Italy, Spain and the United States were the sources of the convalescent and acute COVID-19 samples.

The age range of participants was 18 to 89 years, with residence in about two dozen US areas. Participants reported their clinical history, and cohort assignment relied on those reports. Sequencing was performed with immunoSEQ multiplex PCR; in TCRdb, only in-frame clones are kept and a portion is missing. This sample has a few hundred thousand clones; roughly 85% occur once, and the top ten carry around 4.5%. With 1 base removed from V and 3 bases from J, the gap between germline ends came to 16 bases. CDR3 length: 16 amino acids. In germline, CDR1 is LGHDT, CDR2 YNNKEL (reference sequence). The J gene is TRBJ2-7, the V gene TRBV3-1 (or the pseudogene TRBV3-2), with D perhaps matching TRBD2 (5 bases). Sequencing used PBMCs or T cells enriched from blood (not recorded which). This clonotype was obtained from a woman aged 30 to 39 who had recovered from COVID-19. The CDR3 coding sequence is TGTGCCAGCAGCCAAGCTTCTGGTGCTAGCTACTACGAGCAGTACTTC. Translating gives CASSQASGASYYEQYF.